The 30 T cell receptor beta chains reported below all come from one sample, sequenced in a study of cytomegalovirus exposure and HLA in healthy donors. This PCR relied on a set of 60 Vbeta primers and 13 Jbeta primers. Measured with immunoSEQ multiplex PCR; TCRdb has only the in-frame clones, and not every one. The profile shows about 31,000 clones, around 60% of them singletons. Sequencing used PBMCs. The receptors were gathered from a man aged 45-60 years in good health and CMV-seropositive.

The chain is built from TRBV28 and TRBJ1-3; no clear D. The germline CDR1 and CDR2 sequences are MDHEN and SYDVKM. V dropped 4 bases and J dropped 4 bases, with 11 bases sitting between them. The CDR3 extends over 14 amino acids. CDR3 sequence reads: CASSSAGFGNTIYF. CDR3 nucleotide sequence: TGTGCCAGCAGTTCAGCAGGATTCGGAAACACCATATATTTT.

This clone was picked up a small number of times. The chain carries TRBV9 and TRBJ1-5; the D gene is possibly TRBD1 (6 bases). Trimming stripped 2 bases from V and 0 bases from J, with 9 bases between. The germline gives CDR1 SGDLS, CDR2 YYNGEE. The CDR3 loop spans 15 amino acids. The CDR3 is CASSVTDSSNQPQHF. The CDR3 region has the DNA TGTGCCAGCAGCGTGACGGACAGTAGCAATCAGCCCCAGCATTTT.

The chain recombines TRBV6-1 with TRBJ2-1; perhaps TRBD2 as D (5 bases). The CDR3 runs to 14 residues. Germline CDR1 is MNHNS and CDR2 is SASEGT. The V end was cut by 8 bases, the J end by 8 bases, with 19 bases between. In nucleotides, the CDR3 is TGTGCCAGCTATACCGGTTTCAGGCGGGATGAGCAGTTCTTC. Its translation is CASYTGFRRDEQFF.

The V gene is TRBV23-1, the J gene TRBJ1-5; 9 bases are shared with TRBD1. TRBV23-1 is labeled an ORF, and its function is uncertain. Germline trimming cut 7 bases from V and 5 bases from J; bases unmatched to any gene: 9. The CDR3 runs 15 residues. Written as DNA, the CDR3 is TGCGCCAGCATCAATCCGGGACAGGGTGATCAGCCCCAGCATTTT. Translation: CASINPGQGDQPQHF.

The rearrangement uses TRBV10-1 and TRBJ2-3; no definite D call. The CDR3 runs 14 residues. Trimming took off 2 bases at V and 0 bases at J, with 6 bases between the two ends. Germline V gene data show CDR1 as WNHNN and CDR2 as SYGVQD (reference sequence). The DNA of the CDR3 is TGCGCCAGCAGTGAGACACCCAGCACAGATACGCAGTATTTT. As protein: CASSETPSTDTQYF.

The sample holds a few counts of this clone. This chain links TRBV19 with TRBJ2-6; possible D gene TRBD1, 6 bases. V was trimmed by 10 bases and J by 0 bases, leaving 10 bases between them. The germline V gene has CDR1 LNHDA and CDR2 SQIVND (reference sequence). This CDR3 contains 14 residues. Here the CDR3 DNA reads TGTGCCAAGGGACACTTCTCTGGGGCCAACGTCCTGACTTTC. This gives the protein CAKGHFSGANVLTF.

The CDR3 reads CASSVAEGPNQPQHF. The DNA for the CDR3 is TGTGCCAGCAGCGTAGCGGAGGGGCCAAATCAGCCCCAGCATTTT. V gene TRBV9 combines with J gene TRBJ1-5; D perhaps matches TRBD1 (5 bases). CDR3 length: 15 residues. Germline-derived CDR1 and CDR2 are SGDLS and YYNGEE. Trimming pared 0 bases from V and 4 bases from J, leaving 11 bases between.

CDR3 in amino acids: CASGSTQGAYGYTF. The CDR3 DNA follows: TGTGCCAGCGGATCAACCCAGGGGGCGTATGGCTACACCTTC. The chain employs TRBV25-1 and TRBJ1-2; 8 bases map to TRBD1. V trimming: 8 bases; J trimming: 5 bases; junction bases outside the gene matches: 10. This CDR3 is 14 amino acids long. Germline lookup yields CDR1 MGHDK and CDR2 SYGVNS.

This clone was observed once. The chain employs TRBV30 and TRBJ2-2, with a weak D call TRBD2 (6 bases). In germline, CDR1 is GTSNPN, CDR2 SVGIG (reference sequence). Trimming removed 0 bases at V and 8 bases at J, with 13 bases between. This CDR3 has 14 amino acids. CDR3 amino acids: CAWSVRRAEGELFF. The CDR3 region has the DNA TGTGCCTGGAGTGTACGGAGGGCGGAAGGGGAGCTGTTTTTT.

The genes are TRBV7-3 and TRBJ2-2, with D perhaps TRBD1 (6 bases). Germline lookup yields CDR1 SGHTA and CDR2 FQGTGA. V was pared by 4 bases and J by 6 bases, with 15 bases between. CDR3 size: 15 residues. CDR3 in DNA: TGTGCCAGCAGCTCCCACCCAGGGGAGTCCGGGGAGCTGTTTTTT. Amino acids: CASSSHPGESGELFF. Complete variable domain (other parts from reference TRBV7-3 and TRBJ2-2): GAGVSQTPSNKVTEKGKYVELRCDPISGHTALYWYRQSLGQGPEFLIYFQGTGAADDSGLPNDRFFAVRPEGSVSTLKIQRTERGDSAVYLCASSSHPGESGELFFGEGSRLTVL.

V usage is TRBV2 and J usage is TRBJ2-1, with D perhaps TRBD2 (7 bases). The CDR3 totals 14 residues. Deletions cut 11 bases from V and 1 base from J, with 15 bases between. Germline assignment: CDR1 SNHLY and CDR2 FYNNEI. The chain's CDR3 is CAAKGGTSYNEQFF. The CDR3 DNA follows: TGTGCCGCAAAGGGGGGGACTTCCTACAATGAGCAGTTCTTC. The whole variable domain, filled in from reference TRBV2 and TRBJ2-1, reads EPEVTQTPSHQVTQMGQEVILRCVPISNHLYFYWYRQILGQKVEFLVSFYNNEISEKSEIFDDQFSVERPDGSNFTLKIRSTKLEDSAMYFCAAKGGTSYNEQFFGPGTRLTVL.

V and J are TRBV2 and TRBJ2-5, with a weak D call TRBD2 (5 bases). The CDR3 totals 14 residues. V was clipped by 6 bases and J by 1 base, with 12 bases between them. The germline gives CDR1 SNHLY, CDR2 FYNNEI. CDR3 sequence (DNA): TGTGCCAGCAGGGCGGCTGAGGGCCAAGAGACCCAGTACTTC. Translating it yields CASRAAEGQETQYF.

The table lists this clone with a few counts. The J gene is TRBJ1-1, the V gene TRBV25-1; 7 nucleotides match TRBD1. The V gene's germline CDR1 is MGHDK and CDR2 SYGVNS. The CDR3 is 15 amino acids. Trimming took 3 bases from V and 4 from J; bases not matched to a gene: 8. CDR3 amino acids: CASSDPRQGSTEAFF. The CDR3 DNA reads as TGTGCCAGCAGTGACCCCCGACAGGGATCCACTGAAGCTTTCTTT. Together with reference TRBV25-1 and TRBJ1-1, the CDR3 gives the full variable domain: EADIYQTPRYLVIGTGKKITLECSQTMGHDKMYWYQQDPGMELHLIHYSYGVNSTEKGDLSSESTVSRIRTEHFPLTLESARPSHTSQYLCASSDPRQGSTEAFFGQGTRLTVV.

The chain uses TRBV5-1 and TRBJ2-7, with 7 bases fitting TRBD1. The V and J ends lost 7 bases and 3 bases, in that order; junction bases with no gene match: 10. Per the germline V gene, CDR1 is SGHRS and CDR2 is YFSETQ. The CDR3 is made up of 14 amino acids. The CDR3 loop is CASGPGAGGYEQYF. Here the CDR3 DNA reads TGCGCCAGCGGCCCCGGGGCAGGGGGCTACGAGCAGTACTTC.

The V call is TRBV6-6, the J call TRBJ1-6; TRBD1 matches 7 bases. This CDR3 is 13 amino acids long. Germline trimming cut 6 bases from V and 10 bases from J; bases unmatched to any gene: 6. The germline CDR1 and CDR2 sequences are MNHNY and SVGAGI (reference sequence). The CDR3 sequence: CASSDREGSPLHF. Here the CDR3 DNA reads TGTGCCAGCAGCGACAGGGAAGGATCACCCCTCCACTTT.

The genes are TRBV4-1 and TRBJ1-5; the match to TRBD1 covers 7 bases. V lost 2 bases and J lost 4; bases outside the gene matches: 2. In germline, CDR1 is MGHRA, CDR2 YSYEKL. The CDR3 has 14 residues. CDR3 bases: TGCGCCAGCAGCCAACACAGGGGTAATCAGCCCCAGCATTTT. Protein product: CASSQHRGNQPQHF.

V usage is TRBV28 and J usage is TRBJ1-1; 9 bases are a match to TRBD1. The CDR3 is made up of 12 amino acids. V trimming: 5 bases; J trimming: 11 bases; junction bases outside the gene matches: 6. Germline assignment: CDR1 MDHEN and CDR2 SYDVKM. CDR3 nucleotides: TGTGCCAGCAGTCTCCGACAGGGGGGCGCTTTCTTT. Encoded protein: CASSLRQGGAFF.

The CDR3 DNA is TGTGCCAGCAGCTTAGTTGCCGGGAAGAGCGGTTCACCCCTCCACTTT. This translates into CASSLVAGKSGSPLHF. The chain links TRBV7-2 to TRBJ1-6; D call uncertain. Looked up from germline, CDR1 is SGHTA and CDR2 is FQGNSA. The CDR3 contains 16 residues. The ends were cut back, 1 base at V and 9 bases at J, with 16 bases in the middle.

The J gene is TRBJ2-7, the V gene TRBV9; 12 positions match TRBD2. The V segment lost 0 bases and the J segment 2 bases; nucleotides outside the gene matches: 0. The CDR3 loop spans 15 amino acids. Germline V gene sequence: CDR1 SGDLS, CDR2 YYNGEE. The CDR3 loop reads CASSVASGRAYEQYF. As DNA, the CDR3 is TGTGCCAGCAGCGTAGCTAGCGGGAGGGCCTACGAGCAGTACTTC. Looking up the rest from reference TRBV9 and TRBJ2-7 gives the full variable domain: DSGVTQTPKHLITATGQRVTLRCSPRSGDLSVYWYQQSLDQGLQFLIQYYNGEERAKGNILERFSAQQFPDLHSELNLSSLELGDSALYFCASSVASGRAYEQYFGPGTRLTVT.

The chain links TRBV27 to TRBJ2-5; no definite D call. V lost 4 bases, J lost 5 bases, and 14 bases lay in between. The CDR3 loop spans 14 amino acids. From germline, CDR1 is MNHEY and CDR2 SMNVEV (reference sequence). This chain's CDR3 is CASSSLTSWETQYF. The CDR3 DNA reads TGTGCCAGCAGTTCACTAACCAGCTGGGAGACCCAGTACTTC.

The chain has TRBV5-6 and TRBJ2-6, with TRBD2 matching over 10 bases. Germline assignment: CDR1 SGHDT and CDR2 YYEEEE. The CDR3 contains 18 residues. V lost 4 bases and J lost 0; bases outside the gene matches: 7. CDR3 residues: CASSRTSGAHSGANVLTF. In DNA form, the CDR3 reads TGTGCCAGCAGCCGCACTAGCGGGGCCCACTCTGGGGCCAACGTCCTGACTTTC.

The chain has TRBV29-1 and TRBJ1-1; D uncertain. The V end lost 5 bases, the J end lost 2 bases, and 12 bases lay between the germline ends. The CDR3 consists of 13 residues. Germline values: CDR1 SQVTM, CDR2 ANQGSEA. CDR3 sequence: CSVLSASNTEAFF. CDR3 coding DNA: TGCAGCGTTCTCTCTGCGTCTAACACTGAAGCTTTCTTT.

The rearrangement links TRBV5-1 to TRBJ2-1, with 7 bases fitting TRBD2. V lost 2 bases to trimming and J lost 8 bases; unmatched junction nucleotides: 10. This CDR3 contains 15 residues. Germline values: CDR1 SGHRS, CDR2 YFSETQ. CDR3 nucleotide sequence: TGCGCCAGCAGCTTAGAGGCGGGGGTTTACTATGAGCAGTTCTTC. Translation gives CASSLEAGVYYEQFF.

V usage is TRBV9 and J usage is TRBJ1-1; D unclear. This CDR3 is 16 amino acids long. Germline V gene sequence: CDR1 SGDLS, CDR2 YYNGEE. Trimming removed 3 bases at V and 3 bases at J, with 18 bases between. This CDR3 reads CASSAKTGSRHTEAFF. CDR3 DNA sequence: TGTGCCAGCAGCGCCAAGACGGGGAGTAGGCACACTGAAGCTTTCTTT.

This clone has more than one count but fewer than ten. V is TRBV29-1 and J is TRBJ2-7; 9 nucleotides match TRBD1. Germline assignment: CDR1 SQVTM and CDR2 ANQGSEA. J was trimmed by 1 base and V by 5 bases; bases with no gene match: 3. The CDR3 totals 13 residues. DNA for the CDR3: TGCAGCGTTCGACAGGGGGTATCCTACGAGCAGTACTTC. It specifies CSVRQGVSYEQYF.

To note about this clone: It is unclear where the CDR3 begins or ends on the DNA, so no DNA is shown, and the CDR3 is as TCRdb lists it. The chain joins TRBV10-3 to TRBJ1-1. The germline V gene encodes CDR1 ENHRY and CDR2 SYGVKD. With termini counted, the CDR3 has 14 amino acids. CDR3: CAISSSGGFTEAFF.

CDR3 in amino acids: CASTLAGPYNEQFF. The DNA of the CDR3 is TGTGCCAGCACCTTAGCGGGGCCCTACAATGAGCAGTTCTTC. J is TRBJ2-1 and V is TRBV6-5, with 8 bases identical to TRBD2. V shed 7 bases and J 2 bases; nucleotides not matched to a gene: 4. This CDR3 comprises 14 residues. Germline V CDR1 and CDR2: MNHEY, SVGAGI.

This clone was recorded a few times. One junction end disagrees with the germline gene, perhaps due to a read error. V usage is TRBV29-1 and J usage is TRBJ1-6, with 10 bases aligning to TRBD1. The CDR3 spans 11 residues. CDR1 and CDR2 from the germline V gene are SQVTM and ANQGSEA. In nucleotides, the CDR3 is TGCAGCGTTGAAGAGGGCGGACAGGGGGTATTT. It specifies CSVEEGGQGVF.

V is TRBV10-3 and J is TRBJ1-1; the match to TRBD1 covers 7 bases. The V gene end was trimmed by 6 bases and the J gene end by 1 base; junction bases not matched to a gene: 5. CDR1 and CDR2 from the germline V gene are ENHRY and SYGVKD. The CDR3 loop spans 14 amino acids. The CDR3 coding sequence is TGTGCCATCAGGTACAGGGGCGAGAACACTGAAGCTTTCTTT. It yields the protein CAIRYRGENTEAFF.

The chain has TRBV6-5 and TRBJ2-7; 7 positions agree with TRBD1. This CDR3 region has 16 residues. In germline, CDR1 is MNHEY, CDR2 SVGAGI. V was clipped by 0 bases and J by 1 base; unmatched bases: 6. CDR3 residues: CASSYSMTGTSYEQYF. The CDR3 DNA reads TGTGCCAGCAGTTACTCGATGACAGGGACGTCCTACGAGCAGTACTTC.